Listed here are 21 T cell receptor beta chains from one sample, sequenced in a study of vaccination effects on CD4 cells after COVID-19. These TCRs are of unknown antigen specificity. Ahead of sequencing, the ViraFEST assay grew antigen-specific CD4+ T cells using viral peptide pools. The culture ran for approximately 10 days before CD4+ T cells were isolated. Negative nucleocapsid antibody tests before and after vaccination confirmed no previous SARS-CoV-2 infection. Assay used: immunoSEQ multiplex PCR; TCRdb lists only in-frame clones, some missing. Here the sample spans some 68,000 clones, about four fifths being singletons. The input for sequencing was CD4+ T cells from PBMCs cultured with SARS-CoV-2 spike peptides, taken before COVID-19 vaccination. The receptor set was obtained from a human donor who received a COVID-19 vaccine.

The rearrangement uses TRBV6-2 or TRBV6-3 and TRBJ2-5; D assignment may be TRBD1 or TRBD2 (5 bases each). The CDR3 has 13 amino acids. Trimming took 6 bases from V and 6 from J, leaving 14 bases between them. Per the germline V gene, CDR1 is MNHEY and CDR2 is SVGEGT. CDR3 loop: CASSRGTSKTQYF. The CDR3 DNA reads TGTGCCAGCAGCCGGGGCACGTCGAAGACCCAGTACTTC.

The chain recombines TRBV10-2 with TRBJ1-6; D is uncertain. CDR1 and CDR2 from the germline V gene are WSHSY and SAAADI. CDR3 length: 12 amino acids. The germline V and J ends were trimmed by 10 bases and 10 bases, with 14 bases remaining between them. Written as DNA, the CDR3 is TGCGCCACGCAAGAGGGCCAATCACCCCTCCACTTT. It specifies CATQEGQSPLHF.

The chain links TRBV3-1 (or the pseudogene TRBV3-2) to TRBJ1-1, with D perhaps matching TRBD1 (6 bases). Germline V gene data show CDR1 as LGHDT and CDR2 as YNNKEL (reference sequence). Trimming took 6 bases from V and 0 from J, leaving 14 bases between them. The CDR3 has 15 residues. The CDR3: CASRGNGQMNTEAFF. The CDR3 DNA reads TGTGCCAGCAGGGGAAACGGACAGATGAACACTGAAGCTTTCTTT.

The chain employs TRBV14 and TRBJ2-6; D uncertain. Germline V gene lookup returns CDR1 SGHDN and CDR2 FVKESK. Trimming shortened V by 4 bases and J by 0 bases, and 7 bases separated the two germline ends. This CDR3 has 15 residues. For the CDR3, the DNA is TGTGCCAGCAGCCCTAGTTTCTCTGGGGCCAACGTCCTGACTTTC. Protein sequence: CASSPSFSGANVLTF. Using reference TRBV14 and TRBJ2-6 for the parts outside the CDR3, the full variable domain is EAGVTQFPSHSVIEKGQTVTLRCDPISGHDNLYWYRRVMGKEIKFLLHFVKESKQDESGMPNNRFLAERTGGTYSTLKVQPAELEDSGVYFCASSPSFSGANVLTFGAGSRLTVL.

The V call is TRBV6-4, the J call TRBJ2-5; 11 bases agree with TRBD2. Germline assignment: CDR1 MRHNA and CDR2 SNTAGT. CDR3 length: 16 residues. V lost 6 bases, J lost 9 bases, and 15 bases stayed unmatched. The CDR3 protein is CASSPQFTSGGSPQYF. DNA of the CDR3: TGTGCCAGCAGCCCTCAATTCACTAGCGGGGGTTCCCCCCAGTACTTC.

V and J are TRBV6-6 and TRBJ1-2, with D unresolved. Germline CDR1 MNHNY, CDR2 SVGAGI (reference sequence). The CDR3 is 15 amino acids. The V end was cut by 6 bases, the J end by 0 bases, with 14 bases between. The CDR3 is CASRGSSSSNYGYTF. In nucleotides, the CDR3 is TGTGCCAGCAGGGGGTCCTCTTCGTCTAACTATGGCTACACCTTC.

The gene calls are TRBV9 and TRBJ2-2, with TRBD2 identical over 7 bases. The germline gives CDR1 SGDLS, CDR2 YYNGEE. CDR3 length: 16 amino acids. V was clipped by 0 bases and J by 7 bases; unmatched bases: 9. The CDR3 coding sequence is TGTGCCAGCAGCGTAGGACAGCGGGGATTTGTCGGGGAGCTGTTTTTT. This encodes CASSVGQRGFVGELFF. Together with reference TRBV9 and TRBJ2-2, the CDR3 gives the full variable domain: DSGVTQTPKHLITATGQRVTLRCSPRSGDLSVYWYQQSLDQGLQFLIQYYNGEERAKGNILERFSAQQFPDLHSELNLSSLELGDSALYFCASSVGQRGFVGELFFGEGSRLTVL.

For the CDR3, the DNA is TGTGCCAGCAGTTTACGGCAGGGGGCCGTCTTATATGGCTACACCTTC. Translated: CASSLRQGAVLYGYTF. The V gene is TRBV28, the J gene TRBJ1-2, with TRBD1 matching 8 bases. Germline V gives CDR1 MDHEN, CDR2 SYDVKM. The trim removed 2 bases at V and 5 bases at J, leaving 10 bases unmatched. This CDR3 is built from 16 residues.

This clone was found once. V usage is TRBV5-6 and J usage is TRBJ2-7, with D perhaps TRBD2 (6 bases). The V end was cut by 6 bases, the J end by 1 base, with 11 bases between. CDR1 is SGHDT, CDR2 YYEEEE, per germline. The length of the CDR3 is 13 residues. CDR3 sequence (DNA): TGTGCCAGCACCTACCGGGGGTCCTACGAGCAGTACGTC. It specifies CASTYRGSYEQYV.

This chain links TRBV5-1 with TRBJ2-5, with D maybe TRBD1 (6 bases). CDR3 length: 14 residues. The V and J ends lost 0 bases and 3 bases respectively, with 9 bases between them. CDR1 and CDR2 (germline): SGHRS, YFSETQ. CDR3 bases: TGCGCCAGCAGCTTGGGAAGGACAGAAGAGACCCAGTACTTC. This encodes CASSLGRTEETQYF.

This clone was counted between two and nine times. The chain recombines TRBV9 with TRBJ2-1; 7 bases agree with TRBD2. This CDR3 is built from 16 residues. Germline values: CDR1 SGDLS, CDR2 YYNGEE. V dropped 3 bases and J dropped 4; count of bases not matched to a gene: 10. The CDR3 sequence: CASSERGGAEYNEQFF. In DNA, the CDR3 is TGTGCCAGCAGCGAGCGGGGAGGGGCAGAATACAATGAGCAGTTCTTC.

This clone has only one observation. The gene calls are TRBV7-3 and TRBJ2-3; possible D gene TRBD2, 6 bases. Trimming left V 5 bases short and J 7 bases short, with 19 bases between. Germline lookup yields CDR1 SGHTA and CDR2 FQGTGA. This CDR3 has 15 amino acids. CDR3 sequence reads: CASSPGTSRGNTQYF. In DNA, the CDR3 is TGTGCCAGCAGCCCTGGGACTTCTCGGGGGAATACGCAGTATTTT.

The V gene is TRBV7-8, the J gene TRBJ1-6; no firm D call. Trimming took 1 base from V and 0 from J, leaving 7 bases between them. This CDR3 has 16 residues. Germline loops: CDR1 SGHVS, CDR2 FQNEAQ. In DNA, the CDR3 is TGTGCCAGCAGCTTAGAGGGCCGCTCCTATAATTCACCCCTCCACTTT. Residues: CASSLEGRSYNSPLHF.

This sequence joins TRBV4-2 and TRBJ2-1, with 9 bases lining up with TRBD2. CDR3 length: 16 amino acids. Germline V lookup: CDR1 LGHNA, CDR2 YNFKEQ. The V gene end was trimmed by 4 bases and the J gene end by 3 bases; junction bases not matched to a gene: 7. CDR3 protein: CASSPYVAGDYNEQFF. The CDR3 nucleotides are TGTGCCAGCAGCCCATACGTAGCGGGGGACTACAATGAGCAGTTCTTC.

The rearrangement links TRBV3-1 (or the pseudogene TRBV3-2) to TRBJ2-1, with 7 positions matching TRBD1. CDR1 is LGHDT and CDR2 is YNNKEL in the germline V gene (reference sequence). This CDR3 has 13 amino acids. Germline trimming cut 3 bases from V and 15 bases from J; bases unmatched to any gene: 11. The CDR3 is CASSQGVTGPGFF. In nucleotides, the CDR3 is TGTGCCAGCAGCCAGGGGGTGACAGGGCCAGGGTTCTTC.

CDR3 bases: TGCGCCAGCAGCCAAGGGACAGGGGGCTATGGCTACACCTTC. Protein: CASSQGTGGYGYTF. The rearrangement joins TRBV4-1 to TRBJ1-2, with TRBD1 matching over 10 bases. The CDR3 contains 14 residues. Germline loops: CDR1 MGHRA, CDR2 YSYEKL. The V gene end was trimmed by 1 base and the J gene end by 4 bases; junction bases not matched to a gene: 0.

The chain links TRBV6-4 to TRBJ2-2, with D maybe TRBD2 (6 bases). Germline CDR1 MRHNA, CDR2 SNTAGT. There are 15 residues in the CDR3. V dropped 0 bases and J dropped 8 bases, with 13 bases sitting between them. The CDR3 bases are TGTGCCAGCAGTGACTCACTAGCCGGCAGGGGGGAGCTGTTTTTT. Translating it yields CASSDSLAGRGELFF.

V is TRBV10-3 and J is TRBJ1-6; D might be TRBD1 (6 bases). CDR1 is ENHRY, CDR2 SYGVKD, per germline. The CDR3 covers 14 residues. The V end was cut by 5 bases, the J end by 10 bases, with 15 bases between. The CDR3 bases are TGTGCCATCAGTCCGGGACACGGAAAGTCACCCCTCCACTTT. This encodes CAISPGHGKSPLHF.

This rearrangement joins TRBV5-1 to TRBJ2-1; possible D gene TRBD2, 5 bases. This CDR3 has 17 residues. The V gene's germline CDR1 is SGHRS and CDR2 YFSETQ. V lost 0 bases to trimming and J lost 0 bases, with 13 bases between them. CDR3 protein: CASSLATGINSYNEQFF. The CDR3 DNA reads as TGCGCCAGCAGCTTGGCCACGGGAATTAACTCCTACAATGAGCAGTTCTTC.

The chain employs TRBV5-1 and TRBJ2-3, with unresolved D. Germline values: CDR1 SGHRS, CDR2 YFSETQ. The CDR3 length is 14 residues. V lost 4 bases, J lost 4 bases, and 13 bases lay in between. The CDR3 region is CASSPLPVPDTQYF. The CDR3, as DNA: TGCGCCAGCAGCCCCTTGCCGGTCCCAGATACGCAGTATTTT. The variable domain in full, with the rest retrieved from reference TRBV5-1 and TRBJ2-3, is KAGVTQTPRYLIKTRGQQVTLSCSPISGHRSVSWYQQTPGQGLQFLFEYFSETQRNKGNFPGRFSGRQFSNSRSEMNVSTLELGDSALYLCASSPLPVPDTQYFGPGTRLTVL.

The chain carries TRBV5-1 and TRBJ2-5; 7 bases match TRBD1. The V gene's germline CDR1 is SGHRS and CDR2 YFSETQ. Trimming at V came to 4 bases and at J to 5 bases, leaving 5 bases not matched to a gene. This CDR3 region has 13 residues. The CDR3 DNA reads as TGCGCCAGCAGCCCACAGGGGTCGGAGACCCAGTACTTC. This encodes CASSPQGSETQYF.